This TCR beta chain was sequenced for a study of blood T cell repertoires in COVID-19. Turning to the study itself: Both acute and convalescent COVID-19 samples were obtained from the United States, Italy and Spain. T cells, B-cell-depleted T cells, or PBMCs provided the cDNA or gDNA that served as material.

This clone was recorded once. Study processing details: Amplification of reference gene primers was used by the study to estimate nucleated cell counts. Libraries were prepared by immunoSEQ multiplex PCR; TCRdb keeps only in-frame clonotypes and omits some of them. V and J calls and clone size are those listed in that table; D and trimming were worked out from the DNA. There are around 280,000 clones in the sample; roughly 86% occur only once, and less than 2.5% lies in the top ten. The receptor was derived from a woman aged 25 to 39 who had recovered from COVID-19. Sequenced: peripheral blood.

DNA for the CDR3: TGTGCCAGCAGCTTGGCCGGGGGGACCCGATATGGCTACACCTTC. This codes for CASSLAGGTRYGYTF. The chain carries TRBV5-8 and TRBJ1-2, with D possibly matching TRBD1 (5 bases). Trimming pared 0 bases from V and 5 bases from J, leaving 14 bases between. Germline V gives CDR1 SGHTS, CDR2 YDEGEE. This CDR3 spans 15 amino acids.